The clone carrying this T cell receptor (beta chain) was counted a few times. Its antigen is undetermined. The iRepertoire nested amplicon-rescue multiplex PCR amplified TCR alpha and beta CDR3s from RNA. For one-step reverse transcription and amplification, about 90-400 ng of tissue mRNA or PBMC total RNA was used. Using its own MiXCR run on the multiplex PCR reads, TCRdb lists one record per CDR3 protein. This repertoire shows around 390,000 distinct CDR3 sequences, around 38% found once; its top ten account for 9.5% to 15%. The germline V gene encodes CDR1 LNHDA and CDR2 SQIVND (reference sequence). Losses at the gene ends were 5 bases for V and 2 bases for J; bases not matched to a gene: 6. The CDR3 loop spans 15 amino acids. The data were obtained in a study of glioma-infiltrating T cells. Turning to the study itself: About one million peripheral T cells were targeted at about 4.5- to 11-fold coverage. Findings and caveats of the study: Shared blood CDR3 signature motifs marked patients with low tissue-blood divergence.

The sequence was collected from a human donor with low-grade glioma or glioblastoma, undergoing nonglioma brain surgery, or in good health (not recorded which). The chain uses TRBV19 and TRBJ2-1; the match to TRBD2 covers 7 bases. The sequenced material came from glioma tissue, nonneoplastic brain tissue, or PBMCs (not recorded which). The chain's CDR3 is CASSSGTMAYNEQFF. In DNA, the CDR3 is TGTGCCAGTAGTTCGGGGACTATGGCCTACAATGAGCAGTTCTTC. Based on the CDR3 plus reference TRBV19 and TRBJ2-1, the full variable domain is DGGITQSPKYLFRKEGQNVTLSCEQNLNHDAMYWYRQDPGQGLRLIYYSQIVNDFQKGDIAEGYSVSREKKESFPLTVTSAQKNPTAFYLCASSSGTMAYNEQFFGPGTRLTVL.